These 4 T cell receptor beta chains were sequenced from one sample in a study of cytomegalovirus exposure and HLA in healthy donors. The PCR used 60 Vbeta and 13 Jbeta primers. Some clones are missing from TCRdb's copy, which holds only in-frame ones; the method was immunoSEQ multiplex PCR. The sample lists about 170,000 clones, approximately 81% occurring once. Sequences were obtained from PBMCs. The receptor source for this set is a man younger than 30 in good health and CMV-seropositive.

This chain links TRBV12-5 with TRBJ2-7; TRBD1 matches 8 bases. CDR1 and CDR2 from the germline V gene are LGHNT and FRNRAP. V lost 6 bases and J lost 2; bases outside the gene matches: 12. CDR3 length equals 16 residues. CDR3 loop: CASGTHISGQAYEQYF. The CDR3 bases are TGTGCTAGTGGCACTCATATCTCGGGACAGGCCTACGAGCAGTACTTC.

This chain uses TRBV5-1 with TRBJ1-2; 11 bases agree with TRBD1. J gave up 4 bases and V 4 bases, and 6 bases lay outside the gene matches. The CDR3 totals 15 residues. Germline V CDR1 and CDR2: SGHRS, YFSETQ. As DNA, the CDR3 is TGCGCCAGCAGCGGAGGACAGGGGGCCGGCTATGGCTACACCTTC. Protein: CASSGGQGAGYGYTF.

Remarks on this clone: The junction differs from germline at one of its ends, possibly a read error. The V call is TRBV27, the J call TRBJ2-7; a possible D gene is TRBD2 (5 bases). CDR1 and CDR2 from the germline V gene are MNHEY and SMNVEV (reference sequence). This CDR3 is 13 amino acids long. The CDR3 DNA sequence: TGTGCCAGCAGCTTATTCCGGGGAGCCGAGCAGTACTTC. Amino acid sequence: CASSLFRGAEQYF.

J is TRBJ2-2 and V is TRBV7-2, with D uncertain. The CDR3 length is 14 residues. V was trimmed by 3 bases and J by 0 bases, leaving 5 bases between them. CDR1 is SGHTA and CDR2 is FQGNSA in the germline V gene. This CDR3 reads CASSFHSNTGELFF. CDR3 coding DNA: TGTGCCAGCAGCTTCCATTCGAACACCGGGGAGCTGTTTTTT.